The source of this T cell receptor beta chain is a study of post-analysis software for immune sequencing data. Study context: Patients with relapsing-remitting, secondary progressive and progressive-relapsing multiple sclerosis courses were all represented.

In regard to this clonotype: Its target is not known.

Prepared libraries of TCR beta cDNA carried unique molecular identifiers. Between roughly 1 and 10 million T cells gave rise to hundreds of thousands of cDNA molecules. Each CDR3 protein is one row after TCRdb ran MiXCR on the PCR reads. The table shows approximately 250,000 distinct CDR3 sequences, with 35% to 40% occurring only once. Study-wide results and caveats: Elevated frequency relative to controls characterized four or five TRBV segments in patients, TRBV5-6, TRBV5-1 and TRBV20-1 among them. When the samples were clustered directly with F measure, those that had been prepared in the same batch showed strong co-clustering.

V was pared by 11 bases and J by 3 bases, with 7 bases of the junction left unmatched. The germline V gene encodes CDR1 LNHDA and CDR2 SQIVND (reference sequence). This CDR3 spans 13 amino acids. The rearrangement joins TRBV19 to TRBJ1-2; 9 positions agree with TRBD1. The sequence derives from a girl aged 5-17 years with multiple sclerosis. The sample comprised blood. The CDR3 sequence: CASRTGGYYGYTF. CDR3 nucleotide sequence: TGTGCCTCCCGAACAGGGGGCTACTATGGCTACACCTTC.